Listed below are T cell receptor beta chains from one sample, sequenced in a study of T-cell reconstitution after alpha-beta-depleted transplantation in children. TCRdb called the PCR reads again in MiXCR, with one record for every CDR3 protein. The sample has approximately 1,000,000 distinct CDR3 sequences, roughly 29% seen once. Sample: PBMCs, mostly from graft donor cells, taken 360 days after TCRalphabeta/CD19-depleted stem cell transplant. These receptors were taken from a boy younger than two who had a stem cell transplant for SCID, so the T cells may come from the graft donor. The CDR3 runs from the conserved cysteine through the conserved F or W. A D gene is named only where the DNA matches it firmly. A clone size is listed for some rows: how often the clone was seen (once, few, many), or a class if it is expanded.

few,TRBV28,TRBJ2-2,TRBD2,TGTGCCAGCAGACCACTAGCGGACACCGGGGAGCTGTTTTTT,CASRPLADTGELFF
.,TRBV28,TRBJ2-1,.,TGTGCCAGCACCCCGAACGGGCGGGGGCCTTACAATGAGCAGTTCTTC,CASTPNGRGPYNEQFF
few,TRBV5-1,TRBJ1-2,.,TGCGCCAGCAGACCGGACACGCCCTTAGCTAACTATGGCTACACCTTC,CASRPDTPLANYGYTF
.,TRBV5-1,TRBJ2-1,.,TGCGCCAGCAGCTTGACGGACAGGGGATTAGCGGGAGACTACAATGAGCAGTTCTTC,CASSLTDRGLAGDYNEQFF
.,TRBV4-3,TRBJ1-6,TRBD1,TGCGCCAGCAGCCAAGACAGGGGGCATAATTCACCCCTCCACTTT,CASSQDRGHNSPLHF
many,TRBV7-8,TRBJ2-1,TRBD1,TGTGCCAGCAGCGTGACAGGGTTGGGGTCCTTCGATGAGCAGTTCTTC,CASSVTGLGSFDEQFF
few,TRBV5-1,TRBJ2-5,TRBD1,TGCGCCAGCAGCTCCGGGACAGGGTTTGTTCGAGAGACCCAGTACTTC,CASSSGTGFVRETQYF
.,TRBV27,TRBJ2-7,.,TGTGCCAGCGTAGGGGGCGCGGGGTACGAGCAGTACTTC,CASVGGAGYEQYF
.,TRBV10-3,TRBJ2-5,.,TGTGCCATCAGTGTACAGTTTCCGGCAGAGACCCAGTACTTC,CAISVQFPAETQYF
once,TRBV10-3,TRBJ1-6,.,TGTGCCATCAGTGACGTCTATAATTCACCCCTCCACTTT,CAISDVYNSPLHF
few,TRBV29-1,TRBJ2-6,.,TGCAGCGTTGAAGTCAGGTATCGCTCTGGGGCCAACGTCCTGACTTTC,CSVEVRYRSGANVLTF
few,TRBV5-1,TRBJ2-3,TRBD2,TGCGCCAGCAGCGGTGGGACTAGCGGGGGGTCAGATACGCAGTATTTT,CASSGGTSGGSDTQYF
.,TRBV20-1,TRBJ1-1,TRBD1,TGCAGTGCCAAGTACCGGGACAGAAGATTGAACACTGAAGCTTTCTTT,CSAKYRDRRLNTEAFF
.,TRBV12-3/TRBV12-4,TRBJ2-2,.,TGTGCCAGCAGTTCCATGTGGAGATCGAGCGTTAACACCGGGGAGCTGTTTTTT,CASSSMWRSSVNTGELFF
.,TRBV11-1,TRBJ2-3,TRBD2,TGTGCCAGCAGCTTACCTGCGGGGGGCCGAATCACAGATACGCAGTATTTT,CASSLPAGGRITDTQYF
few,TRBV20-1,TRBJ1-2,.,TGCAGTGCTAGACGGGGGGCTCGAGGCTACACCTTC,CSARRGARGYTF
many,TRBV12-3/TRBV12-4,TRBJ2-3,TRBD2,TGTGCCAGCAGCTTAGTCGGCGGGGGGAGCACAGATACGCAGTATTTT,CASSLVGGGSTDTQYF
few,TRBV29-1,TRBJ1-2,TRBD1,TGCAGCGTTGAAGGTCGAGGGGGCGCGGACTATGGCTACACCTTC,CSVEGRGGADYGYTF
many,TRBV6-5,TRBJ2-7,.,TGTGCCAGCAGTTATGAGGCTACCTCCTACGAGCAGTACTTC,CASSYEATSYEQYF
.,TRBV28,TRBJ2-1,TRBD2,TGTGCCAGCCAACATGTGGGGGAGGGGAATGAGCAGTTCTTC,CASQHVGEGNEQFF
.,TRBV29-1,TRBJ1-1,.,TGCAGCGTTGAACAGGGGAGGGTTGGGACTGAAGCTTTCTTT,CSVEQGRVGTEAFF
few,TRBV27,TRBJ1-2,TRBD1,TGTGCCAGCAGTTCCGGGACAGGCTCACTATATGGCTACACCTTC,CASSSGTGSLYGYTF
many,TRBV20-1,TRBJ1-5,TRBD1,TGCAGTGCTAGCTGGACAGGGCGTAATCAGCCCCAGCATTTT,CSASWTGRNQPQHF